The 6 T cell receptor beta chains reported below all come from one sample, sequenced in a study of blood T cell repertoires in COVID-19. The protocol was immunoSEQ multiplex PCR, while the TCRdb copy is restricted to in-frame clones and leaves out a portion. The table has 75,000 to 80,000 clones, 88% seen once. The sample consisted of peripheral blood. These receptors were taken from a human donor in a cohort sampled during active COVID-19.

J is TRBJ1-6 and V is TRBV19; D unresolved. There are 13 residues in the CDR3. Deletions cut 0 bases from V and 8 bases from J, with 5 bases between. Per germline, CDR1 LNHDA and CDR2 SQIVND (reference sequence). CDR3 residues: CASSIDPDSPLHF. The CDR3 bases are TGTGCCAGTAGTATAGATCCGGATTCACCCCTCCACTTT.

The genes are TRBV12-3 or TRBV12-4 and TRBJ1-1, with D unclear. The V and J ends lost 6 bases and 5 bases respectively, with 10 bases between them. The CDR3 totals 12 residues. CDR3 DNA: TGTGCCAGCAGACCGTCCGAGACTGAAGCTTTCTTT. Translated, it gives CASRPSETEAFF.

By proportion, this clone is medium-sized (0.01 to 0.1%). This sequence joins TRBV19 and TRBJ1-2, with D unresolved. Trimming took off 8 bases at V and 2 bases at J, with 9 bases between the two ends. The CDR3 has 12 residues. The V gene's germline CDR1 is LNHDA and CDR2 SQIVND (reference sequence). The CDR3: CASVTGNYGYTF. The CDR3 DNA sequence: TGTGCCAGTGTGACGGGAAACTATGGCTACACCTTC.

CDR3 sequence: CASSQVSGGTNTEAFF. CDR3 DNA: TGTGCCAGCAGCCAAGTTTCAGGGGGTACGAACACTGAAGCTTTCTTT. The chain has TRBV4-2 and TRBJ1-1; 7 positions match TRBD1. Germline trimming cut 1 base from V and 1 base from J; bases unmatched to any gene: 6. This CDR3 is built from 16 residues. Germline CDR1 LGHNA, CDR2 YNFKEQ.

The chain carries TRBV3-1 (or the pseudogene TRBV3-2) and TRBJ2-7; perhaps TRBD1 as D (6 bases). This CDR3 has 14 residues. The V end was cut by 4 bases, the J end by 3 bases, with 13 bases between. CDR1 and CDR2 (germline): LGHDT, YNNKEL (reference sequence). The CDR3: CASSPDGQYYEQYF. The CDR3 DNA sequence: TGTGCCAGCAGCCCAGATGGACAGTACTACGAGCAGTACTTC.

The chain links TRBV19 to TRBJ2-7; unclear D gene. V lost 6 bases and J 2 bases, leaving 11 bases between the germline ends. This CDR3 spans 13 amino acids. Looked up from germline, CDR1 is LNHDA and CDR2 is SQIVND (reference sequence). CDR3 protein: CASSRQETYEQYF. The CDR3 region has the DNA TGTGCCAGTAGCAGACAAGAAACCTACGAGCAGTACTTC. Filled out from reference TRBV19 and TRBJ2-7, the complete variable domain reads DGGITQSPKYLFRKEGQNVTLSCEQNLNHDAMYWYRQDPGQGLRLIYYSQIVNDFQKGDIAEGYSVSREKKESFPLTVTSAQKNPTAFYLCASSRQETYEQYFGPGTRLTVT.